The TCR beta chain under discussion was sequenced for a study of CXCR3-negative and CXCR3-positive naive CD8 T cells. Notes on the study in general: Similar TRBV-TRBJ gene usage was seen in naive CXCR3-negative and CXCR3-positive cells, but not in memory cells.

5' RACE that incorporated UMI labels was used to prepare the TRB cDNA libraries. Each CDR3 protein gets one entry in TCRdb, which reprocessed the 5' RACE reads and gives no DNA. This specimen shows roughly 41,000 distinct CDR3 sequences; the ten leading clones hold more than 7.5%. In regard to this clonotype: The antigen is not known.

CDR1 is DFQATT, CDR2 SNEGSKA, per germline (reference sequence). CDR3 length: 13 residues. The source material was memory CD8+ T cells from blood. The chain couples TRBV20-1 to TRBJ2-7; TCRdb lists TRBD1, though no DNA is available to test this call. The TCR comes from a human donor in good health. Some clones in this sample may be carry-over from other donors' samples. CDR3 in amino acids: CSLQGVPSYEQYF.